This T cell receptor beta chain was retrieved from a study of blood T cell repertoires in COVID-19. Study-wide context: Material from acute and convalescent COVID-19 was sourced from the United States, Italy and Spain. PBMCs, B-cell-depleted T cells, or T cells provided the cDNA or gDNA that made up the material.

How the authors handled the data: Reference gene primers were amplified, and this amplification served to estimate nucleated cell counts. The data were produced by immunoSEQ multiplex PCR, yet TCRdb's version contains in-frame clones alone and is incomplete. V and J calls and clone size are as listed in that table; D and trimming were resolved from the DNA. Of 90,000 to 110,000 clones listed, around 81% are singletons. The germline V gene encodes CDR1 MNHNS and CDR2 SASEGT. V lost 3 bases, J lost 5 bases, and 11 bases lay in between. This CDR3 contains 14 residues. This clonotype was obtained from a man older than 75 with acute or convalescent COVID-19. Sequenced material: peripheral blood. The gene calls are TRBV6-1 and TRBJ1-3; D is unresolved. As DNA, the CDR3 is TGTGCCAGCAGTGAGGGGAACGGGAGAAACACCATATATTTT. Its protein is CASSEGNGRNTIYF.